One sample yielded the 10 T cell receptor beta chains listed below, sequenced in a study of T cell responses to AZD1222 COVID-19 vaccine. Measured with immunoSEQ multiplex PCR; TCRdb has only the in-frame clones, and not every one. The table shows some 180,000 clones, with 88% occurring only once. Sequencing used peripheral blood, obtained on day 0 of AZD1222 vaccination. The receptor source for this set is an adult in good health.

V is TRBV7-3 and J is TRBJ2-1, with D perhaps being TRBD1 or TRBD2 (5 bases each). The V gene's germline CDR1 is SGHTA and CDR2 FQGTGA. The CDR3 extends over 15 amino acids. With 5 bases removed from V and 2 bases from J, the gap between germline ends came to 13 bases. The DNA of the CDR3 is TGTGCCAGCAGCACGCGGCAGGGAGCCTACAATGAGCAGTTCTTC. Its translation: CASSTRQGAYNEQFF. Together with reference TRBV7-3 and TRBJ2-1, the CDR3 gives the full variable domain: GAGVSQTPSNKVTEKGKYVELRCDPISGHTALYWYRQSLGQGPEFLIYFQGTGAADDSGLPNDRFFAVRPEGSVSTLKIQRTERGDSAVYLCASSTRQGAYNEQFFGPGTRLTVL.

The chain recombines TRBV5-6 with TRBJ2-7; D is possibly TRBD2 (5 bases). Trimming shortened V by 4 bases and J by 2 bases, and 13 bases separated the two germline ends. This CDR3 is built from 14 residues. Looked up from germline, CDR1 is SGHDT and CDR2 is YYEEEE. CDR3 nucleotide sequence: TGTGCCAGCAGCAAATTACTAGTTGCCTACGAGCAGTACTTC. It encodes CASSKLLVAYEQYF. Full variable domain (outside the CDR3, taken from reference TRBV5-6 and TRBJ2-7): DAGVTQSPTHLIKTRGQQVTLRCSPKSGHDTVSWYQQALGQGPQFIFQYYEEEERQRGNFPDRFSGHQFPNYSSELNVNALLLGDSALYLCASSKLLVAYEQYFGPGTRLTVT.

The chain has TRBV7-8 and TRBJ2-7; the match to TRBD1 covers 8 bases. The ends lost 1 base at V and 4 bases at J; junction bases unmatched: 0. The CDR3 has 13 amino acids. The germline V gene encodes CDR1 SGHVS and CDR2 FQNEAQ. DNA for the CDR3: TGTGCCAGCAGCTTAGGGACAGGGTACGAGCAGTACTTC. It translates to CASSLGTGYEQYF.

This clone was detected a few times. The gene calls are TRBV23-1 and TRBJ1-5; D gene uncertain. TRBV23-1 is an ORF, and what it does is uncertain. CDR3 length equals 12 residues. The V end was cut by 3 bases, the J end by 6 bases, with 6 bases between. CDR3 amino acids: CASSQPSQPQHF. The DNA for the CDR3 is TGCGCCAGCAGTCAGCCGAGTCAGCCCCAGCATTTT.

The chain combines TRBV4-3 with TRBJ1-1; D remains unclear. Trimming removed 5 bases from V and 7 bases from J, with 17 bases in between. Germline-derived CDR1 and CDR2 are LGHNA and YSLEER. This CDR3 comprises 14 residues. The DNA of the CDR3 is TGCGCCAGCAGCAAGAGACACGGATCTCTTGAAGCTTTCTTT. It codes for CASSKRHGSLEAFF.

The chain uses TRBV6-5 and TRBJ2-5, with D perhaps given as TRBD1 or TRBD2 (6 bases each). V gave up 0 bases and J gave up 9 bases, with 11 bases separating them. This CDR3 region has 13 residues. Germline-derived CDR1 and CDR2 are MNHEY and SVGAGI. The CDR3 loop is CASSYSTGGAQYF. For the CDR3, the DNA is TGTGCCAGCAGTTACTCGACAGGAGGGGCCCAGTACTTC.

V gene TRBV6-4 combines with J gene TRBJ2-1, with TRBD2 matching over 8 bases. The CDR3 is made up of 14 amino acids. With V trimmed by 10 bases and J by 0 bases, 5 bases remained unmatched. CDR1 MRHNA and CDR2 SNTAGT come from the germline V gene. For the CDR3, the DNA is TGTGCCACCTCAAGCGGGAGCTCCTACAATGAGCAGTTCTTC. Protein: CATSSGSSYNEQFF.

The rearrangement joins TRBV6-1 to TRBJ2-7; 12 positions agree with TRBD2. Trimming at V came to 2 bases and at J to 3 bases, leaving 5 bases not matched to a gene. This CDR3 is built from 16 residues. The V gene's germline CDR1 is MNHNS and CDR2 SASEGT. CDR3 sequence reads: CASSEKLAGGYYEQYF. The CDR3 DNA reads TGTGCCAGCAGTGAAAAGCTAGCGGGGGGGTACTACGAGCAGTACTTC.

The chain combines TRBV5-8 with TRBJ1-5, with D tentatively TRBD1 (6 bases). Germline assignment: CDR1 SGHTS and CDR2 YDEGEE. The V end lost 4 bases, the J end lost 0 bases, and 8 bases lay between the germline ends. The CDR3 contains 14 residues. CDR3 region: CASSRGPSNQPQHF. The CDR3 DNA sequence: TGTGCCAGCAGCCGGGGGCCTAGCAATCAGCCCCAGCATTTT.

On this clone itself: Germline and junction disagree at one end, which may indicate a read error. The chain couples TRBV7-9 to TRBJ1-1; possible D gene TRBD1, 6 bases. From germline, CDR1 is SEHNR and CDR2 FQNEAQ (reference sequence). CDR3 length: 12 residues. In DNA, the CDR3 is TGTGCCAGCAGCTTCCTAGGGACAAACTTTCATTTT. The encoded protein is CASSFLGTNFHF. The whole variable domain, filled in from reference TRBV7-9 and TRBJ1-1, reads DTGVSQNPRHKITKRGQNVTFRCDPISEHNRLYWYRQTLGQGPEFLTYFQNEAQLEKSRLLSDRFSAERPKGSFSTLEIQRTEQGDSAMYLCASSFLGTNFHFGQGTRLTVV.